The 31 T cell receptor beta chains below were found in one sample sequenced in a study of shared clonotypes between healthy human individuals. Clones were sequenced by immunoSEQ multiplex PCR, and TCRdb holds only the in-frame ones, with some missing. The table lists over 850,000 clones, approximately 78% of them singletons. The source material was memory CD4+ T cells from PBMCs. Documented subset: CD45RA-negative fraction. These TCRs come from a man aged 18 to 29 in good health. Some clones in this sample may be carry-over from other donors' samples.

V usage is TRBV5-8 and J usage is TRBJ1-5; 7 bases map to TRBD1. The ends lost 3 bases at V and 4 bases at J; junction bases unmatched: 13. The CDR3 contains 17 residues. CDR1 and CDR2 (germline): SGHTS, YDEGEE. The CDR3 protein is CASSSKKGDSRNQPQHF. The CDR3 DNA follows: TGTGCCAGCAGCTCGAAAAAGGGGGACAGTAGGAATCAGCCCCAGCATTTT. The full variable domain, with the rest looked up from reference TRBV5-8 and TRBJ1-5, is EAGVTQSPTHLIKTRGQQATLRCSPISGHTSVYWYQQALGLGLQFLLWYDEGEERNRGNFPPRFSGRQFPNYSSELNVNALELEDSALYLCASSSKKGDSRNQPQHFGDGTRLSIL.

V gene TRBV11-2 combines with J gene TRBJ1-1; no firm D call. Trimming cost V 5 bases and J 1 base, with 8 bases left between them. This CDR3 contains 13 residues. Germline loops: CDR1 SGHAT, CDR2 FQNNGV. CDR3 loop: CASSRSKNTEAFF. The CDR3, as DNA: TGTGCCAGCAGCCGATCAAAGAACACTGAAGCTTTCTTT.

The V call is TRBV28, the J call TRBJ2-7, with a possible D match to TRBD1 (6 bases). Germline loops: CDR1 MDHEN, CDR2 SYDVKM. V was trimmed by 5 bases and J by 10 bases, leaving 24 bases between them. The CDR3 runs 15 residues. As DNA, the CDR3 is TGTGCCAGCAGTCCGAATTGGGGACACTTACTGTCCCAGTACTTC. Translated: CASSPNWGHLLSQYF.

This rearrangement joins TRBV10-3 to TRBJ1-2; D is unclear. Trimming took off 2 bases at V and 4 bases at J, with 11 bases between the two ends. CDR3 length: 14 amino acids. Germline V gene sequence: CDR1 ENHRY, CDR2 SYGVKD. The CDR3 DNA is TGTGCCATCAGTGAGCCAGGAAGAGGCTATGGCTACACCTTC. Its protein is CAISEPGRGYGYTF.

CDR3 sequence: CASSLMTVNTEAFF. The DNA of the CDR3 is TGTGCCAGCAGCTTAATGACAGTTAACACTGAAGCTTTCTTT. The rearrangement joins TRBV7-8 to TRBJ1-1; TRBD1 is a possible D gene (5 bases). The CDR3 consists of 14 residues. With 2 bases removed from V and 2 bases from J, the gap between germline ends came to 9 bases. CDR1 is SGHVS and CDR2 is FQNEAQ in the germline V gene.

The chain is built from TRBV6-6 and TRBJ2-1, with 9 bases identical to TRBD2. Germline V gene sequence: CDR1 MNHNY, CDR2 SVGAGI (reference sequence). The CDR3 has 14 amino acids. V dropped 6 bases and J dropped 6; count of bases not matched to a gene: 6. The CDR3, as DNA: TGTGCCAGCAGCTATAGCGGGAGTGCCAATGAGCAGTTCTTC. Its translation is CASSYSGSANEQFF.

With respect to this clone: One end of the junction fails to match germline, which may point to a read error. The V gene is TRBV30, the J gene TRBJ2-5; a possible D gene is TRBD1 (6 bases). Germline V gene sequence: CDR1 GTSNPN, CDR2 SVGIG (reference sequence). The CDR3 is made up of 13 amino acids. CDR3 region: CACSVDSQETQYF. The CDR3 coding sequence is TGTGCCTGTAGTGTGGACAGCCAAGAGACCCAGTACTTC.

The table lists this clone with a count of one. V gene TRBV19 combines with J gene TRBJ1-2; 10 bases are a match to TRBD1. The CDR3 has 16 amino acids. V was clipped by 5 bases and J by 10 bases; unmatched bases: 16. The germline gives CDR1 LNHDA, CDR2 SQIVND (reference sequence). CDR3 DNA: TGTGCCAGTAGTTCGGGACAGGGGTACTTCCTAGGATCCTACACCTTC. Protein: CASSSGQGYFLGSYTF.

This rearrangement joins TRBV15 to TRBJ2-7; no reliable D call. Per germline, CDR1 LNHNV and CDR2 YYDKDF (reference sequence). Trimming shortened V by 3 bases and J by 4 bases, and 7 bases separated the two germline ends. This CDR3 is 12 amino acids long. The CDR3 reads CATSRSEYEQYF. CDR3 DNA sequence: TGTGCCACCAGCAGGTCAGAGTACGAGCAGTACTTC.

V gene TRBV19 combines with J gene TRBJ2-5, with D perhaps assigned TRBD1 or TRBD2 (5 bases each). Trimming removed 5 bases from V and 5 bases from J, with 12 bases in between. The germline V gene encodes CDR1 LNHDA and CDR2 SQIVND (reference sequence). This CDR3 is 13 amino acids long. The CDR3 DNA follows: TGTGCCAGTAGTCTTCATTGGGGGGAGACCCAGTACTTC. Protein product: CASSLHWGETQYF.

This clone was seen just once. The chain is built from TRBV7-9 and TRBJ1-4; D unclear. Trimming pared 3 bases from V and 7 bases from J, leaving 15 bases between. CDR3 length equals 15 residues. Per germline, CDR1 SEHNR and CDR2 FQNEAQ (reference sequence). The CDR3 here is CASSLTGNDIEKLFF. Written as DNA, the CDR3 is TGTGCCAGCAGCTTGACCGGGAATGACATTGAAAAACTGTTTTTT.

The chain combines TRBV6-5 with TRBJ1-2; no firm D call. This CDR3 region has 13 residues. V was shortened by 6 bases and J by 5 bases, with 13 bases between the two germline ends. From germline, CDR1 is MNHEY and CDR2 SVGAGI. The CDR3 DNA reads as TGTGCCAGCAGGACAAGTACAAAGTATGGCTACACCTTC. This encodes CASRTSTKYGYTF.

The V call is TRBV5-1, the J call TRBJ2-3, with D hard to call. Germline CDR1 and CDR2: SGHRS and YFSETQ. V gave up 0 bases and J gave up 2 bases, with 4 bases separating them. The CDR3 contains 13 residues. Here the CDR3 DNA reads TGCGCCAGCAGCTTGGACCTCACAGATACGCAGTATTTT. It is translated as CASSLDLTDTQYF.

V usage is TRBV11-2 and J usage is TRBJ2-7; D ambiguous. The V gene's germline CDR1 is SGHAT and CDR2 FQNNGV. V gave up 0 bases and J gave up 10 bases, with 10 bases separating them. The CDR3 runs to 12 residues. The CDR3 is CASSLDRSNQYF. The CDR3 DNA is TGTGCCAGCAGCTTAGATAGGAGTAACCAGTACTTC.

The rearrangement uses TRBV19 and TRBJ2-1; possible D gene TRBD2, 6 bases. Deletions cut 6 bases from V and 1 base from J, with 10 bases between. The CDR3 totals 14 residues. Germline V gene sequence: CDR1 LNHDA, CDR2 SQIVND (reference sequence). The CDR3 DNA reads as TGTGCCAGTAGGGCGGGGCAGTCCTACAATGAGCAGTTCTTC. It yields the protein CASRAGQSYNEQFF.

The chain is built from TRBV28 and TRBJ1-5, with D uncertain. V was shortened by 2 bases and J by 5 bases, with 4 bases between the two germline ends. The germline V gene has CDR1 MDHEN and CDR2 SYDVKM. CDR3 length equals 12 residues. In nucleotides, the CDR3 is TGTGCCAGCAGTTTACCTTATCAGCCCCAGCATTTT. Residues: CASSLPYQPQHF.

In DNA form, the CDR3 reads TGTGCCACCAGCAGAGAGGGGACCCAGTACTTC. Its protein is CATSREGTQYF. The chain carries TRBV15 and TRBJ2-5; D is undetermined. V was pared by 0 bases and J by 7 bases, with 3 bases between. The length of the CDR3 is 11 residues. Germline assignment: CDR1 LNHNV and CDR2 YYDKDF (reference sequence).

CDR3 bases: TGTGCCTGGAGTGTCCACAGGGCGAAGACCCAGTACTTC. Its translation is CAWSVHRAKTQYF. The chain employs TRBV30 and TRBJ2-5; maybe TRBD1 (6 bases). The CDR3 consists of 13 residues. Per the germline V gene, CDR1 is GTSNPN and CDR2 is SVGIG (reference sequence). V was clipped by 0 bases and J by 6 bases, with 11 bases between them.

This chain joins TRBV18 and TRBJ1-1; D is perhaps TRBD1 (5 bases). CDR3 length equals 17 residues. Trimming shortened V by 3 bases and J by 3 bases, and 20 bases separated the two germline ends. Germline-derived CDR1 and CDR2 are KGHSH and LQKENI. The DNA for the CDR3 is TGTGCCAGCTCACCCTTGGTCCAGGGTGATTCGCACACTGAAGCTTTCTTT. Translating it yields CASSPLVQGDSHTEAFF.

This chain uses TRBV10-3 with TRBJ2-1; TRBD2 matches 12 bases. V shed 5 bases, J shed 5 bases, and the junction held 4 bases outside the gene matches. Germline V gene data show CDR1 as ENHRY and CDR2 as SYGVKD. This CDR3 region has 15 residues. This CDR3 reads CAISRTSGTNNEQFF. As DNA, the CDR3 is TGTGCCATCAGTAGGACTAGCGGGACAAACAATGAGCAGTTCTTC.

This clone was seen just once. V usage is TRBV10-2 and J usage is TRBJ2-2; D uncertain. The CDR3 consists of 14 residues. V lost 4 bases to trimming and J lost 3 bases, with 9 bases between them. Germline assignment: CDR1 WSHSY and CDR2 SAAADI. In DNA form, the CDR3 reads TGCGCCAGCAGTGCGCTTACCTACACCGGGGAGCTGTTTTTT. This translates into CASSALTYTGELFF.

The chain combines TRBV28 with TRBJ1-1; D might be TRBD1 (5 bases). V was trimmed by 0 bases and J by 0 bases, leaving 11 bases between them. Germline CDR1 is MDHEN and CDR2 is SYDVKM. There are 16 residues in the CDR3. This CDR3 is CASSLWGGTMNTEAFF. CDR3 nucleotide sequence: TGTGCCAGCAGTTTATGGGGAGGGACCATGAACACTGAAGCTTTCTTT. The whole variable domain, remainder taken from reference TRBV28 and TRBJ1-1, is DVKVTQSSRYLVKRTGEKVFLECVQDMDHENMFWYRQDPGLGLRLIYFSYDVKMKEKGDIPEGYSVSREKKERFSLILESASTNQTSMYLCASSLWGGTMNTEAFFGQGTRLTVV.

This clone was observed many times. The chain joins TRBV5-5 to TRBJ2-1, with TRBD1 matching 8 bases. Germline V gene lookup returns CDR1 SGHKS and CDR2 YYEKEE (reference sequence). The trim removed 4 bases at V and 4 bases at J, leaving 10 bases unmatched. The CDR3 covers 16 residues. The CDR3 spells CASSPVRGQEYNEQFF. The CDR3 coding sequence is TGTGCCAGCAGCCCCGTAAGGGGACAGGAGTACAATGAGCAGTTCTTC.

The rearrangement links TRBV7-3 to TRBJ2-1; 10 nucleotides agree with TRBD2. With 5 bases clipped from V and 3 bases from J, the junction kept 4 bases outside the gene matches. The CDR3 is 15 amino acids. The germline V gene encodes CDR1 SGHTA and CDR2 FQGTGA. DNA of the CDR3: TGTGCCAGCAGCGCCAGCGGGGGGGACTACAATGAGCAGTTCTTC. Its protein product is CASSASGGDYNEQFF.

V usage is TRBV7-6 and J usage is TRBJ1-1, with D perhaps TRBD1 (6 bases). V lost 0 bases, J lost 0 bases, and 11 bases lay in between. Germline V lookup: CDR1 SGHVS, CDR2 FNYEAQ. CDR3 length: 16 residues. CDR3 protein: CASSLATGKMNTEAFF. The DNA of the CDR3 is TGTGCCAGCAGCTTAGCGACAGGAAAAATGAACACTGAAGCTTTCTTT.

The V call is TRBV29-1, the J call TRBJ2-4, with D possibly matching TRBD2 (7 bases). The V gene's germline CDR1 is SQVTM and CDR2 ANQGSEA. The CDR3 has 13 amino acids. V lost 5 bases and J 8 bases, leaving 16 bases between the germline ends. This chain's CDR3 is CSVSRGGGDIQYF. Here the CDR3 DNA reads TGCAGCGTTTCCCGTGGAGGGGGGGACATTCAGTACTTC.

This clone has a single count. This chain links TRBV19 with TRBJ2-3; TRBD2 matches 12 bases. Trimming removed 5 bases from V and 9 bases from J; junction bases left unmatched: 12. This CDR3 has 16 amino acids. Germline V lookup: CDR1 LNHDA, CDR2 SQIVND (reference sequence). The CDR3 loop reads CASSLKLAGGGGTQYF. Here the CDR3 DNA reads TGTGCCAGTAGTTTAAAACTAGCGGGAGGCGGGGGGACGCAGTATTTT.

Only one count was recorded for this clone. For the CDR3, the DNA is TGTGCCAGCAGCTTCAGAGGGGCGGCGGGCTACACCTTC. Its protein product is CASSFRGAAGYTF. The chain has TRBV5-4 and TRBJ1-2, with a possible D match to TRBD1 (5 bases). Per the germline V gene, CDR1 is SGHNT and CDR2 is YYREEE (reference sequence). There are 13 residues in the CDR3. Trimming pared 2 bases from V and 8 bases from J, leaving 13 bases between.

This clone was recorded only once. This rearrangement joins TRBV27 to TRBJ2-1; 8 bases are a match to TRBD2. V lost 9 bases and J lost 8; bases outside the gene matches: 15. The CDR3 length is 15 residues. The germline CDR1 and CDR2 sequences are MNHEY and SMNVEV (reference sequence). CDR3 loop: CARDPPAGVGDEQFF. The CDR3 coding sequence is TGTGCCAGAGACCCTCCAGCGGGAGTGGGCGATGAGCAGTTCTTC.

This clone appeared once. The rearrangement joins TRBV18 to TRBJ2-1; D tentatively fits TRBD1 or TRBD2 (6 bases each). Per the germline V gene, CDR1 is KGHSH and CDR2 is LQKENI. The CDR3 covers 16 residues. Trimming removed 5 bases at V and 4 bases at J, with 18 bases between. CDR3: CASSTLTRRGYNEQFF. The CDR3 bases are TGTGCCAGCTCAACCCTTACTAGGAGGGGGTACAATGAGCAGTTCTTC.

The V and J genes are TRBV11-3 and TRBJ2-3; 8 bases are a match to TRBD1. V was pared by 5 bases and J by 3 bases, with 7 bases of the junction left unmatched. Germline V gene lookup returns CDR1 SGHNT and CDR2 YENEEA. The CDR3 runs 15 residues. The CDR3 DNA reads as TGTGCCAGCAGCCCCGGACAGGGTGAGACAGATACGCAGTATTTT. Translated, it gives CASSPGQGETDTQYF.